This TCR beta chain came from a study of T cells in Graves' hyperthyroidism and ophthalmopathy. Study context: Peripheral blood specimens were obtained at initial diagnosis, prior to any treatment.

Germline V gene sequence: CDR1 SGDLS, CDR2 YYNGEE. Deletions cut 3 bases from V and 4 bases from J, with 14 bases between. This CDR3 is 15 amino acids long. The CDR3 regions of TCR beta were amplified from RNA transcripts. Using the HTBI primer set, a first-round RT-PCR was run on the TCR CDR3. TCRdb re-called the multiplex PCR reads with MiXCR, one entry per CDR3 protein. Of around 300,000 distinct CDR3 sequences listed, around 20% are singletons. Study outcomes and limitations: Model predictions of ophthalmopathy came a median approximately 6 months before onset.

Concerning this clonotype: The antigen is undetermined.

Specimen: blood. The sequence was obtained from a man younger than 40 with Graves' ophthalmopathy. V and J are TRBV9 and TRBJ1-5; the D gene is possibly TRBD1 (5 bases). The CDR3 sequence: CASSEGVNRNQPQHF. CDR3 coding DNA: TGTGCCAGCAGCGAAGGGGTCAATAGAAATCAGCCCCAGCATTTT.